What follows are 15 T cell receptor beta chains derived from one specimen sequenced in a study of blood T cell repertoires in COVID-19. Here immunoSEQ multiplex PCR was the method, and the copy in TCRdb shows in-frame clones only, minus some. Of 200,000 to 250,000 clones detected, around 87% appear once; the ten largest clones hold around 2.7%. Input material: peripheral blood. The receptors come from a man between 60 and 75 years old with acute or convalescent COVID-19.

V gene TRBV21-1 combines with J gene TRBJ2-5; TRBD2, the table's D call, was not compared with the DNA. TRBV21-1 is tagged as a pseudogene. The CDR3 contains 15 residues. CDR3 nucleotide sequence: TGTGCCAGCAGCAAAGAGGGGGGGCACGGGAAGACCCAGTACTTC. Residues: CASSKEGGHGKTQYF.

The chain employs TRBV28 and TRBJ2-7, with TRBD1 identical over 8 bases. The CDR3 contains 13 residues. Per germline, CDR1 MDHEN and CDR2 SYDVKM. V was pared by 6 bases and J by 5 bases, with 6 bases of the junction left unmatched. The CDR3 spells CASRPGQEDEQYF. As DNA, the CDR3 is TGTGCCAGCAGACCGGGACAGGAAGACGAGCAGTACTTC.

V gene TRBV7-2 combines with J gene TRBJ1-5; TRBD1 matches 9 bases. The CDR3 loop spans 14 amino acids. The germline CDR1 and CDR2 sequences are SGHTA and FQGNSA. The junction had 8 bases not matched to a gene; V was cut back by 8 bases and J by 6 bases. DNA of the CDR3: TGTGCCAGCCAGACAGGGGGTGGCAGTCAGCCCCAGCATTTT. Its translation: CASQTGGGSQPQHF.

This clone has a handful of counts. The CDR3 DNA follows: TGTGCCATCAGTGGGACGGGGAGCTCCTACGAGCAGTACTTC. Amino acids: CAISGTGSSYEQYF. V gene TRBV10-3 combines with J gene TRBJ2-7, with D perhaps matching TRBD2 (5 bases). There are 14 residues in the CDR3. Germline V gene data show CDR1 as ENHRY and CDR2 as SYGVKD. The V gene lost 4 bases and the J gene lost 0 bases, with 10 bases spanning the gap.

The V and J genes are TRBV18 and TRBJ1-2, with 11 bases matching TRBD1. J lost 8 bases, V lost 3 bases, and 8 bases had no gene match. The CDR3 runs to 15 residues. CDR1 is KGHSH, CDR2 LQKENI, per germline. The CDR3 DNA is TGTGCCAGCTCACCTGGGGACAGGGGGGTAAACGGCTACACCTTC. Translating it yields CASSPGDRGVNGYTF.

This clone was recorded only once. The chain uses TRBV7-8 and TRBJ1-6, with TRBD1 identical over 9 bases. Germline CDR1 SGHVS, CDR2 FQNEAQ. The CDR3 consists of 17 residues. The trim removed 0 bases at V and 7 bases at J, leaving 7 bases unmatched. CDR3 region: CASSLAGQGPSNSPLHF. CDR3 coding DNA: TGTGCCAGCAGCTTAGCGGGACAGGGACCCTCGAATTCACCCCTCCACTTT.

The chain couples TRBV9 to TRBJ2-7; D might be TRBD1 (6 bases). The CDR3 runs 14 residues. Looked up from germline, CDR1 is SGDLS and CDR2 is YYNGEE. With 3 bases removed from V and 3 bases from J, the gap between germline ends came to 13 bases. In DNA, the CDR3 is TGTGCCAGCAGCGAGGGGCAGGGGAACTACGAGCAGTACTTC. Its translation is CASSEGQGNYEQYF.

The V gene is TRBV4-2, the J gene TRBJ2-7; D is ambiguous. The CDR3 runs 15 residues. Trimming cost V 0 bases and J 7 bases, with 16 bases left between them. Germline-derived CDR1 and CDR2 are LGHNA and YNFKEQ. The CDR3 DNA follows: TGTGCCAGCAGCCAAGACCAGCGCCACTCGTTTGAGCAGTACTTC. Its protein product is CASSQDQRHSFEQYF.

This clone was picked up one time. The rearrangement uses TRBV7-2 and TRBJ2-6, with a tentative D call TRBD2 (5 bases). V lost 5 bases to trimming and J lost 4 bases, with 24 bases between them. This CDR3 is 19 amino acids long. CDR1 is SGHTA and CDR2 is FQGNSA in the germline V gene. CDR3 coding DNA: TGTGCCAGCAGCGGAGTCCGCGGGCCTTCTCTGACCGGGGCCAACGTCCTGACTTTC. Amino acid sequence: CASSGVRGPSLTGANVLTF.

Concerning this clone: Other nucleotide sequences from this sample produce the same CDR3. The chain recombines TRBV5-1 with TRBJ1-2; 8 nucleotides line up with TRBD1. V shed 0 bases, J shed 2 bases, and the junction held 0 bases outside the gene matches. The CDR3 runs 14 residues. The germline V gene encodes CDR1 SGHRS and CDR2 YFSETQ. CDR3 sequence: CASSLDRGNYGYTF. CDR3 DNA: TGCGCCAGCAGCTTGGACAGGGGGAACTATGGCTACACCTTC.

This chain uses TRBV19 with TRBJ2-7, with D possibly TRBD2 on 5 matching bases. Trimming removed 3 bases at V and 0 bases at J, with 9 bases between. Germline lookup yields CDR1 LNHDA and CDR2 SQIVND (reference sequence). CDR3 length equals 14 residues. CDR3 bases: TGTGCCAGTAGTATCGGTGGAGGCTCCTACGAGCAGTACTTC. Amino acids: CASSIGGGSYEQYF.

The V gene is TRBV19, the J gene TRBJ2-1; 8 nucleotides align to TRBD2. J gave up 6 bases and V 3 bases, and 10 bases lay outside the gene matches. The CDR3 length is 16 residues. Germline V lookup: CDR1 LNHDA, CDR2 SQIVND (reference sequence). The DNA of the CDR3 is TGTGCCAGTAGTATCCTAGGTAGCGGGGCCGTCAATGAGCAGTTCTTC. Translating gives CASSILGSGAVNEQFF.

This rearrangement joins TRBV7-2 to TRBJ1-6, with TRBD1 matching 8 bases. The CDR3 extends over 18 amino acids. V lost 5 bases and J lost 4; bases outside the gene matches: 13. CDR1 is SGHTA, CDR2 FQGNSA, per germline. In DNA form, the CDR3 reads TGTGCCAGCAGCCCCGTCAATGGGACAGGAAGTTATAATTCACCCCTCCACTTT. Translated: CASSPVNGTGSYNSPLHF.

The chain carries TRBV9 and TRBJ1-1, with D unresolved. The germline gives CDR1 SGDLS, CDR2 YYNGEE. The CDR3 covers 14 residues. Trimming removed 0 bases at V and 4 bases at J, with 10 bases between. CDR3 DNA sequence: TGTGCCAGCAGCGTAGTCGGGGAAACCACTGAAGCTTTCTTT. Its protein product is CASSVVGETTEAFF.

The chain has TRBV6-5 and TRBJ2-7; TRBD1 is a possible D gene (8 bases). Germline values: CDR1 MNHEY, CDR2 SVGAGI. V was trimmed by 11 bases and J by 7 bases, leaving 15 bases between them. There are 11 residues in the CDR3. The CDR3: CAAHRGGEQYF. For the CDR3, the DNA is TGTGCCGCCCACAGGGGGGGGGAGCAGTACTTC.